This T cell receptor (beta chain) was captured in a study of patients and donors after allogeneic stem cell transplantation (dated by TCRdb to about 2020). Receptor amplification or capture employed RT-PCR. Sequenced using a NextSeq 550. The public reads were reanalyzed by TCRdb: fastp trimming at Q25, MiXCR alignment, in-frame beta chains only. Each CDR3 protein gets just one entry, which takes the most common genes and DNA from the rows behind it. For this sample the table gives some 230,000 distinct CDR3 sequences, of which 13% to 15% were detected only once. The leading ten clones occupy roughly 12% of the sample. The CDR1 and CDR2 encoded by the germline V gene are SGHAT and FQNNGV. The CDR3 has 19 amino acids, counting the end cysteine and phenylalanine. CDR3 DNA is the only sequence kept; it has 57 bases, read in frame from the first base. Relative to germline, V is missing 0 bases and J is missing 4 bases, with 10 bases of the junction outside any gene match.

A remark on this clonotype: What antigen it recognizes has not been identified. No much larger clone is present one base from it, and per-base qualities are unavailable.

This receptor chain uses TRBV11-2 and TRBJ2-4, with TRBD2 identical over 12 junction bases. The sequence derives from a human donor who was either an allogeneic HSCT recipient or a stem cell or donor lymphocyte infusion donor (not recorded which). It is not recorded whose cells these are; they may come from a transplant donor. The sequenced sample was blood, either unsorted or a sorted T cell fraction (not recorded which). The CDR3 sequence is CASSLERLAGGLGKNIQYF. The base sequence is TGTGCCAGCAGCTTAGAAAGGCTAGCGGGGGGGCTGGGGAAAAACATTCAGTACTTC.